This T cell receptor (beta chain) was obtained from a study of blood T cell repertoires in COVID-19. The CDR3 runs 12 residues. Trimming took 6 bases from V and 6 from J, leaving 9 bases between them. In germline, CDR1 is MNHNY, CDR2 SVGAGI (reference sequence). The method was immunoSEQ multiplex PCR; TCRdb's version includes in-frame clones alone and lacks a portion of them. The table records about 100,000 clones, around 84% of them present only once. This clone has only one observation. The rearrangement joins TRBV6-6 to TRBJ2-1; no definite D call. The clonotype comes from a woman aged 70-85 years with active or convalescent COVID-19. Specimen: peripheral blood. In DNA form, the CDR3 reads TGTGCCAGCAGCCCTATAATCAATGAGCAGTTCTTC. Its protein is CASSPIINEQFF.